This is a list of T cell receptor beta chains from one sample in a study of regulatory T cells in long-lasting Graves disease. One entry per CDR3 protein, called by TCRdb with MiXCR from the multiplex PCR reads. The sample has around 320,000 distinct CDR3 sequences, about a sixth seen once. The sample was also linked to a second study, of T cells in Graves' hyperthyroidism and ophthalmopathy.

Sequences were derived from peripheral blood mononuclear cells (PBMCs), sampled at new diagnosis, from a patient treated with antithyroid drugs. The source of these receptors is a man in his forties with Graves disease. CDR3s include the opening cysteine and the closing phenylalanine or tryptophan. The D gene is left open where the match is weak. Only some rows state a clone size, as once, few, many or a class for expanded clones.

v_gene	j_gene	abundance	d_gene	CDR3nt	CDR3aa
TRBV28	TRBJ1-5	many	TRBD1	TGTGCCAGCAGTAGAGATCGGGACAGGACTCGTATTGGCAATCAGCCCCAGCATTTT	CASSRDRDRTRIGNQPQHF
TRBV20-1	TRBJ2-3	many	TRBD1	TGCAGTGCAACCGGGACAGGGAACACAGATACGCAGTATTTT	CSATGTGNTDTQYF
TRBV7-2	TRBJ2-1	many	-	TGTGCCAGCAGCTCTCAGCCGGTCCGGCACAATGAGCAGTTCTTC	CASSSQPVRHNEQFF
TRBV11-1	TRBJ2-1	-	TRBD2	TGTGCCAGCAGCCCCTGGACGGGGGGGCCGTTATCTAATGAGCAGTTCTTC	CASSPWTGGPLSNEQFF
TRBV20-1	TRBJ1-1	-	TRBD1	TGCAGTGCTCCGCCGGGACAGGGGGCGGAGAACACTGAAGCTTTCTTT	CSAPPGQGAENTEAFF
TRBV7-3	TRBJ2-3	many	TRBD2	TGTGCCAGCAGCGAACAACGGGGCGGGGGGGGAGATACGCAGTATTTT	CASSEQRGGGGDTQYF
TRBV5-1	TRBJ2-5	many	-	TGCGCCAGCAGCCCATCTGGACACAGTGCAGAGACCCAGTACTTC	CASSPSGHSAETQYF
TRBV10-3	TRBJ2-7	-	TRBD2	TGTGCCATCAGCGGACTAGCGGTAGACGAGCAGTACTTC	CAISGLAVDEQYF
TRBV28	TRBJ1-4	many	TRBD1	TGTGCCAGCAGAATCACAAGGGACAGGGTAACCGAAAAACTGTTTTTT	CASRITRDRVTEKLFF
TRBV20-1	TRBJ1-1	many	-	TGCAGTGCTAGAGATTCGGGACGAAAAATATACACTGAAGCTTTCTTT	CSARDSGRKIYTEAFF
TRBV7-8	TRBJ1-4	many	-	TGTGCCAGCAGCTTACAAGCAAGGCCCCCTAATGAAAAACTGTTTTTT	CASSLQARPPNEKLFF
TRBV15	TRBJ2-1	many	TRBD2	TGTGCCACCAGCCATCCCTGGGGGGGGGAGCAGTTCTTC	CATSHPWGGEQFF
TRBV2	TRBJ2-3	many	-	TGTGCCAGCAGTGCGACCACAGATACGCAGTATTTT	CASSATTDTQYF
TRBV6-2/TRBV6-3	TRBJ2-5	many	-	TGTGCCAGCAGTTACTCGAGTGGTAGGGAGACCCAGTACTTC	CASSYSSGRETQYF
TRBV24-1	TRBJ2-7	many	TRBD1	TGTGCCACCAGTGATGGGTCAGGGGGCTCCTACGAGCAGTACTTC	CATSDGSGGSYEQYF